The sequence of this T cell receptor beta chain was determined in a study of cytomegalovirus exposure and HLA in healthy donors. With 60 Vbeta and 13 Jbeta primers, the PCR was carried out. Method: immunoSEQ multiplex PCR; TCRdb's copy keeps in-frame clones and lacks some. The sample yields about 88,000 clones, 85% to 90% seen once. The sample consisted of PBMCs. The receptor was isolated from a man aged 18 to 35 in good health and CMV-seronegative.

The CDR3 DNA reads TGTGCCAGCAGCCGACCATGGGACAGGGTGAGAAACACTGAAGCTTTCTTT. Translated: CASSRPWDRVRNTEAFF. The J gene is TRBJ1-1, the V gene TRBV5-6; 9 bases match TRBD1. V was clipped by 4 bases and J by 2 bases; unmatched bases: 12. Per germline, CDR1 SGHDT and CDR2 YYEEEE. There are 17 residues in the CDR3.